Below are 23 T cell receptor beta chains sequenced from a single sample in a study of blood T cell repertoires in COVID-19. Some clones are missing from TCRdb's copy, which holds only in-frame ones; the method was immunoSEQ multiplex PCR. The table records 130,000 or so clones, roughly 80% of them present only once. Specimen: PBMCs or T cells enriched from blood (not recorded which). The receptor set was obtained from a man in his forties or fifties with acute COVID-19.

The CDR3 DNA sequence: TGTGCCTGGAGTGGAGGGGAGGGGGGAGACTCCTATAATTCACCCCTCCACTTT. As protein: CAWSGGEGGDSYNSPLHF. The rearrangement joins TRBV30 to TRBJ1-6; weak D call: TRBD1 (6 bases). CDR1 is GTSNPN, CDR2 SVGIG, per germline (reference sequence). CDR3 length equals 18 residues. Trimming pared 1 base from V and 0 bases from J, leaving 16 bases between. Full variable domain (missing parts from reference TRBV30 and TRBJ1-6): SQTIHQWPATLVQPVGSPLSLECTVEGTSNPNLYWYRQAAGRGLQLLFYSVGIGQISSEVPQNLSASRPQDRQFILSSKKLLLSDSGFYLCAWSGGEGGDSYNSPLHFGNGTRLTVT.

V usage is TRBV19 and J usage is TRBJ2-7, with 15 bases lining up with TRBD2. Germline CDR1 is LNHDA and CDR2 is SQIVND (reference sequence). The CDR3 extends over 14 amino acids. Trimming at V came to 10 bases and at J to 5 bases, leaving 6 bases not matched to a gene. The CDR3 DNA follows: TGTGCCACCGGACTAGCGGGAGGGGGCCACGAGCAGTACTTC. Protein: CATGLAGGGHEQYF. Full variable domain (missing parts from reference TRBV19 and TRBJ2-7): DGGITQSPKYLFRKEGQNVTLSCEQNLNHDAMYWYRQDPGQGLRLIYYSQIVNDFQKGDIAEGYSVSREKKESFPLTVTSAQKNPTAFYLCATGLAGGGHEQYFGPGTRLTVT.

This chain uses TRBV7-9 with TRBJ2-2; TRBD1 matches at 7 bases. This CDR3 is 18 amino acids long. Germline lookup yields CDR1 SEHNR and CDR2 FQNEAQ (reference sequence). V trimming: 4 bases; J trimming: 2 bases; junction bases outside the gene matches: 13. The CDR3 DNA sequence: TGTGCCAGCAGCTCAAAGTGGGACGACAGGGCAAACACCGGGGAGCTGTTTTTT. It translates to CASSSKWDDRANTGELFF.

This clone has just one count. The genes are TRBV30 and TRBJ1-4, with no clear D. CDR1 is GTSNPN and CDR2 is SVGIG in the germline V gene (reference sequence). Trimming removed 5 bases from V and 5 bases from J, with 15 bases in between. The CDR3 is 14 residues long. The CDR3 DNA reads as TGTGCCTGGGCTCAAGGAACGGGGAATGAAAAACTGTTTTTT. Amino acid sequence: CAWAQGTGNEKLFF.

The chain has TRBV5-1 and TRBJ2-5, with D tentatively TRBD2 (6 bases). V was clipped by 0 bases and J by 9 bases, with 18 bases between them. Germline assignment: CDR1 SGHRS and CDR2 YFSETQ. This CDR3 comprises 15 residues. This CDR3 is CASSLAGRLEEAQYF. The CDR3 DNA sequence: TGCGCCAGCAGCTTGGCGGGCAGACTAGAGGAGGCCCAGTACTTC.

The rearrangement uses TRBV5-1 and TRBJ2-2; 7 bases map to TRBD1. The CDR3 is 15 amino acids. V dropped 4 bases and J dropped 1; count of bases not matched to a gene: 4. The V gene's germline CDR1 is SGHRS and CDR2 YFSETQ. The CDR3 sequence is CASSTGTENTGELFF. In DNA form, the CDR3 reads TGCGCCAGCAGCACCGGGACAGAGAACACCGGGGAGCTGTTTTTT. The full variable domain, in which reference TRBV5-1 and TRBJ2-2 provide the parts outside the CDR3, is KAGVTQTPRYLIKTRGQQVTLSCSPISGHRSVSWYQQTPGQGLQFLFEYFSETQRNKGNFPGRFSGRQFSNSRSEMNVSTLELGDSALYLCASSTGTENTGELFFGEGSRLTVL.

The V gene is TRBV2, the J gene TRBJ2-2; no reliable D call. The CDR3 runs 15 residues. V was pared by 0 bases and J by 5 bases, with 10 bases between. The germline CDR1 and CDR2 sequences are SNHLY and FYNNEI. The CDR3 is CASSEARSRTGELFF. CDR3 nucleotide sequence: TGTGCCAGCAGTGAAGCGCGGAGCCGGACCGGGGAGCTGTTTTTT.

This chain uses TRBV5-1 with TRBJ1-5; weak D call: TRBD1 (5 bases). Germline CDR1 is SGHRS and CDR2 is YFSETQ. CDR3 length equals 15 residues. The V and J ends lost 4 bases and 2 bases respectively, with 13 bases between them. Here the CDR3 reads CASSVGPGGNQPQHF. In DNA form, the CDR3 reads TGCGCCAGCAGCGTGGGACCGGGAGGCAATCAGCCCCAGCATTTT.

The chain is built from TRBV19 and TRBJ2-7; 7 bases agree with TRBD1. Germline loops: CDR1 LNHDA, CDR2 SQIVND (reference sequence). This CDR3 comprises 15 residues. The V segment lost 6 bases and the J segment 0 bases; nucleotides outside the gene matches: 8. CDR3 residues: CASRGGLSSSYEQYF. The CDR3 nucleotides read TGTGCCAGTAGAGGGGGCCTATCCAGCTCCTACGAGCAGTACTTC.

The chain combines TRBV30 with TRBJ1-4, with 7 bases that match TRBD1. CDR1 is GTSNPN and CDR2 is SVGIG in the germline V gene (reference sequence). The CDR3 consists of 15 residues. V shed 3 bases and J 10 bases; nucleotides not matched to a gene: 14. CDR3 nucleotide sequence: TGTGCCTGGAGGGCCCTGCCAGGGGGTAATAGAAAACTGTTTTTT. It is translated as CAWRALPGGNRKLFF.

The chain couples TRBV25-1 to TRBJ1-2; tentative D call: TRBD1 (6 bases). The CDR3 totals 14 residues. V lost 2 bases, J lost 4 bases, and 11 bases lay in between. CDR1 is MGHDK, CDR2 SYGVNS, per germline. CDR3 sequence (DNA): TGTGCCAGCAGTGAAAAGGGGGTACTCTATGGCTACACCTTC. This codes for CASSEKGVLYGYTF.

The CDR3 nucleotides are TGTGCCAGCTCACCAGGGGACTTCAGCTCTGGAAACACCATATATTTT. As protein: CASSPGDFSSGNTIYF. The V gene is TRBV18, the J gene TRBJ1-3; D may be TRBD1 (5 bases). Trimming cost V 2 bases and J 0 bases, with 11 bases left between them. The CDR3 covers 16 residues. Germline V gene sequence: CDR1 KGHSH, CDR2 LQKENI.

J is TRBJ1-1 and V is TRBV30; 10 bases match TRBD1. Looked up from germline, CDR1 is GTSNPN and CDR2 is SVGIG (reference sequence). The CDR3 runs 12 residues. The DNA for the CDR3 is TGTGGTATGGACAGGGGGGGCCCTGAAGCTTTCTTT. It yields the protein CGMDRGGPEAFF.

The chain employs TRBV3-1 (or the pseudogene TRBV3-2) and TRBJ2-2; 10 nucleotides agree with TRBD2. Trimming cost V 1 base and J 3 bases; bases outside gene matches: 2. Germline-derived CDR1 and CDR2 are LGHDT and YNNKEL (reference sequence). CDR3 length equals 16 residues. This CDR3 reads CASSQGTSGHTGELFF. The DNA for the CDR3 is TGTGCCAGCAGCCAAGGGACTAGCGGTCACACCGGGGAGCTGTTTTTT.

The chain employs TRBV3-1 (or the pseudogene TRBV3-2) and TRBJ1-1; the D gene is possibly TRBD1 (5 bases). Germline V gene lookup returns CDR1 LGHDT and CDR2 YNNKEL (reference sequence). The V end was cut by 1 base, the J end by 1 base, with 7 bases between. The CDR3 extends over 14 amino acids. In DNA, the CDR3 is TGTGCCAGCAGCCAAGGCACAGGGAACACTGAAGCTTTCTTT. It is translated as CASSQGTGNTEAFF.

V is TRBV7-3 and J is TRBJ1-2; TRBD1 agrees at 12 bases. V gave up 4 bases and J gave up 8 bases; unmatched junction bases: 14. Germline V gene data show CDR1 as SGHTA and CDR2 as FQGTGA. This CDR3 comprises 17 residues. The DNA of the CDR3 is TGTGCCAGCAGCTCCCACAAGGGGACAGGGGGCGCAGAGGGCTACACCTTC. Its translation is CASSSHKGTGGAEGYTF.

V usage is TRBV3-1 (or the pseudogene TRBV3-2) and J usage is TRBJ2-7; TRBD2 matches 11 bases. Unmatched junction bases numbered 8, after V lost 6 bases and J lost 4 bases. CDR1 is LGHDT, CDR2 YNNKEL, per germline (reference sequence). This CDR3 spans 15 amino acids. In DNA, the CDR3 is TGTGCCAGCAGTTTAGCGGGGGGGACTTTTTACGAGCAGTACTTC. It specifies CASSLAGGTFYEQYF.

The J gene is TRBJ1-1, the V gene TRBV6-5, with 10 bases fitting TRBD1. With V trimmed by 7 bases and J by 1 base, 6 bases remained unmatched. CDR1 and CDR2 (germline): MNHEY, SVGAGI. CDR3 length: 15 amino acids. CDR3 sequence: CASTLTGGTNTEAFF. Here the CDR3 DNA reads TGTGCCAGCACCCTGACAGGGGGCACGAACACTGAAGCTTTCTTT.

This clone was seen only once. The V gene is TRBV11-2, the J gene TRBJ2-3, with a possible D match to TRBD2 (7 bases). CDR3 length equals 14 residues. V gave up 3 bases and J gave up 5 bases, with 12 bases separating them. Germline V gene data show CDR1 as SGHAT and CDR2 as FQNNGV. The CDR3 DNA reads TGTGCCAGCAGCTTGAGGGGGGGCCAAGATACGCAGTATTTT. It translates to CASSLRGGQDTQYF.

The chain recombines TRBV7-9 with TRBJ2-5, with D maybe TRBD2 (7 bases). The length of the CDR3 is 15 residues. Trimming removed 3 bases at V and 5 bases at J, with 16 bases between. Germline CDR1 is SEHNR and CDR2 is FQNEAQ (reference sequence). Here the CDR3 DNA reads TGTGCCAGCAGCTTTAGGGGGGGGGCTCCGGAGACCCAGTACTTC. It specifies CASSFRGGAPETQYF.

The CDR3 here is CASSPQGDSNQPQHF. The CDR3 DNA is TGTGCCAGCAGCCCTCAGGGGGATAGCAATCAGCCCCAGCATTTT. This chain uses TRBV4-2 with TRBJ1-5, with TRBD1 matching over 7 bases. The CDR3 totals 15 residues. Germline assignment: CDR1 LGHNA and CDR2 YNFKEQ. V was clipped by 4 bases and J by 0 bases; unmatched bases: 3.

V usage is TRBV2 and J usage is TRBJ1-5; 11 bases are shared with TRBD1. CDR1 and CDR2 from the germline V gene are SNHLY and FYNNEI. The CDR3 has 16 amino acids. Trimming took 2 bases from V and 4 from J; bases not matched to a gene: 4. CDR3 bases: TGTGCCAGCAGTGAAACAGGACAGGGGGCAAATCAGCCCCAGCATTTT. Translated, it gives CASSETGQGANQPQHF.

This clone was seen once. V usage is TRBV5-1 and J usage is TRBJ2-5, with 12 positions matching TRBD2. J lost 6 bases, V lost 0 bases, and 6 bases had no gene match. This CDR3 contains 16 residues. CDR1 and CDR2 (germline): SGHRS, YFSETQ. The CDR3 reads CASSLATSGGHKTQYF. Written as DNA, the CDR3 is TGCGCCAGCAGCTTGGCTACTAGCGGGGGGCATAAGACCCAGTACTTC.